This T cell receptor (beta chain) was captured in a study of control samples from healthy donors and cancer patients. Generated by immunoSEQ multiplex PCR, the TCRdb table keeps only in-frame clones and is missing some. Here the sample spans approximately 94,000 clones, around 87% being singletons. From germline, CDR1 is SGHVS and CDR2 FNYEAQ. V shed 6 bases and J shed 4 bases, with 18 bases lying between them. The CDR3 is 15 residues long. The chain links TRBV7-6 to TRBJ1-2, with D possibly matching TRBD1 (6 bases). This receptor was obtained from a woman aged 45-60 years in good health. The sample was blood. The CDR3 loop is CASSLAGGAVYGYTF. As DNA, the CDR3 is TGTGCCAGCAGTCTCGCGGGGGGCGCGGTCTATGGCTACACCTTC.